This record concerns one T cell receptor beta chain sequence. Its antigen is not known. Vbeta (60) and Jbeta (13) primers were used in the PCR. Some clones are missing from TCRdb's copy, which holds only in-frame ones; the method was immunoSEQ multiplex PCR. Here the sample spans roughly 150,000 clones, 65% to 70% being singletons. This specimen belongs to a study of cytomegalovirus exposure and HLA in healthy donors. The study's findings and limits: Analyses of presence/absence relied on an assumption of roughly uniform sequencing depth across donors. As a later analysis showed, a missense DCLRE1C variant was linked to trimming of TCR beta V- and J-genes. Analysis performed later found 15,000 or so TCR beta sequences associated with HLA alleles at 0.05 false discovery rate.

The V and J ends lost 1 base and 1 base respectively, with 4 bases between them. The CDR3 is made up of 13 amino acids. The chain couples TRBV5-3 to TRBJ2-3; no definite D call. TRBV5-3 is given ORF status, its function remaining uncertain. Sequenced: PBMCs. The source is a human donor in good health. The CDR3 region is CARSLPGTDTQYF. As DNA, the CDR3 is TGTGCCAGAAGCTTGCCGGGCACAGATACGCAGTATTTT.